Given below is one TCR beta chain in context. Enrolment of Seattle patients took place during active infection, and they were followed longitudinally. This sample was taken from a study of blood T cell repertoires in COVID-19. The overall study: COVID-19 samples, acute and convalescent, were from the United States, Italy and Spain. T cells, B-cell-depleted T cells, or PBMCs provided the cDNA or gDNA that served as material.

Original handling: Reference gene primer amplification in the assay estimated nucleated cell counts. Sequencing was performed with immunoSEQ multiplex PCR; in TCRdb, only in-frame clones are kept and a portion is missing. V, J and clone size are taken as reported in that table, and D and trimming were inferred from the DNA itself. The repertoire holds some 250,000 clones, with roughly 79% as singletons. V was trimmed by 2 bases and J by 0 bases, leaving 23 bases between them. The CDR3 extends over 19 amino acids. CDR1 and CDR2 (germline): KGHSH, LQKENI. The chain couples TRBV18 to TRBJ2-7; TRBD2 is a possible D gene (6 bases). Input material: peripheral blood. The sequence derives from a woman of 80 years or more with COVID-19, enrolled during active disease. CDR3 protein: CASSPAGGGGAILSYEQYF. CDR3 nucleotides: TGTGCCAGCTCACCAGCCGGAGGAGGAGGGGCTATACTCTCCTACGAGCAGTACTTC.